Listed below are T cell receptor beta chains from one sample, sequenced in a study of cytomegalovirus exposure and HLA in healthy donors. This table comes from immunoSEQ multiplex PCR, and its TCRdb copy is limited to in-frame clones, with some not included. Among around 150,000 clones listed, about 90% were seen once. The sequencing input was PBMCs. The receptors originated from a woman aged 18-29 years in good health and CMV-seropositive. The CDR3 runs from the conserved cysteine through the conserved F or W. Each record gives: J gene, V gene, CDR3 length, CDR3 protein.

J gene: TRBJ2-3
V gene: TRBV13
CDR3 length: 16
CDR3 protein: CASSSLTGLYSDTQYF

J gene: TRBJ2-7
V gene: TRBV15
CDR3 length: 13
CDR3 protein: CATSSDRVYEQYF

J gene: TRBJ1-2
V gene: TRBV2
CDR3 length: 14
CDR3 protein: CASSVSGRGYGYTF

J gene: TRBJ1-2
V gene: TRBV5-4
CDR3 length: 15
CDR3 protein: CASSLSQNRAGGYTF

J gene: TRBJ2-5
V gene: TRBV19
CDR3 length: 13
CDR3 protein: CASSMGQMRTQYF

J gene: TRBJ1-2
V gene: TRBV11-2
CDR3 length: 15
CDR3 protein: CASSSPTASNYGYTF

J gene: TRBJ2-1
V gene: TRBV14
CDR3 length: 17
CDR3 protein: CASSQAWDRGPGNEQFF

J gene: TRBJ1-3
V gene: TRBV11-2
CDR3 length: 16
CDR3 protein: CASRLLQGARGNTIYF

J gene: TRBJ2-1
V gene: TRBV29-1
CDR3 length: 14
CDR3 protein: CSAGWGVQDNEQFF

J gene: TRBJ2-7
V gene: TRBV19
CDR3 length: 15
CDR3 protein: CASSSIQGHQGEQYF

J gene: TRBJ2-5
V gene: TRBV5-4
CDR3 length: 14
CDR3 protein: CASSSPGGAETQYF

J gene: TRBJ1-3
V gene: TRBV5-1
CDR3 length: 15
CDR3 protein: CASSLDRASGNTIYF

J gene: TRBJ2-7
V gene: TRBV18
CDR3 length: 14
CDR3 protein: CASSHSGTSDEQYF

J gene: TRBJ2-2
V gene: TRBV29-1
CDR3 length: 14
CDR3 protein: CSVYSGGATGELFF

J gene: TRBJ1-6
V gene: TRBV7-8
CDR3 length: 15
CDR3 protein: CASSPRVGANSPLHF

J gene: TRBJ2-1
V gene: TRBV15
CDR3 length: 16
CDR3 protein: CATSRGGAGGPNEQFF

J gene: TRBJ2-1
V gene: TRBV9
CDR3 length: 13
CDR3 protein: CASSVGREHEQFF

J gene: TRBJ1-2
V gene: TRBV6-5
CDR3 length: 13
CDR3 protein: CATTLGQSYGYTF

J gene: TRBJ1-4
V gene: TRBV4-2
CDR3 length: 15
CDR3 protein: CASSQSVGLGEKLFF

J gene: TRBJ1-5
V gene: TRBV28
CDR3 length: 13
CDR3 protein: CASLKEGSRPQHF

J gene: TRBJ2-1
V gene: TRBV7-9
CDR3 length: 16
CDR3 protein: CASSLGVVTVDNEQFF

J gene: TRBJ1-4
V gene: TRBV4-1
CDR3 length: 16
CDR3 protein: CASSLPSRWEGEKLFF

J gene: TRBJ2-7
V gene: TRBV12-5
CDR3 length: 15
CDR3 protein: CASGLSTGATYEQYF

J gene: TRBJ2-5
V gene: TRBV5-1
CDR3 length: 14
CDR3 protein: CASNIHPSQETQYF

J gene: TRBJ1-2
V gene: TRBV6-4
CDR3 length: 14
CDR3 protein: CASSDSRTGIGYTF

J gene: TRBJ2-3
V gene: TRBV28
CDR3 length: 13
CDR3 protein: CASRNDRVRTQYF

J gene: TRBJ2-4
V gene: TRBV23-1
CDR3 length: 17
CDR3 protein: CASIPSGRGMAKNIQYF

J gene: TRBJ1-1
V gene: TRBV4-1
CDR3 length: 13
CDR3 protein: CASSRELNSEAFF

J gene: TRBJ2-3
V gene: TRBV2
CDR3 length: 15
CDR3 protein: CASRTDRGGEDTQYF

J gene: TRBJ2-6
V gene: TRBV11-1
CDR3 length: 16
CDR3 protein: CASSLAPASWANVLTF

J gene: TRBJ1-1
V gene: TRBV27
CDR3 length: 17
CDR3 protein: CASGGTGGSGLNTEAFF

J gene: TRBJ2-3
V gene: TRBV9
CDR3 length: 17
CDR3 protein: CASSVASTGWGTDTQYF

J gene: TRBJ2-2
V gene: TRBV7-3
CDR3 length: 14
CDR3 protein: CASRGQGITGELFF

J gene: TRBJ2-7
V gene: TRBV6-5
CDR3 length: 14
CDR3 protein: CASSLSDYSYEQYF

J gene: TRBJ2-2
V gene: TRBV18
CDR3 length: 14
CDR3 protein: CASSQPGGTGELFF

J gene: TRBJ1-1
V gene: TRBV6-1
CDR3 length: 15
CDR3 protein: CASSVEEGALTEAFF

J gene: TRBJ2-3
V gene: TRBV7-6
CDR3 length: 15
CDR3 protein: CASSSGTSGGDTQYF

J gene: TRBJ2-7
V gene: TRBV5-1
CDR3 length: 20
CDR3 protein: CASSDPRPGLAGGPTYEQYF

J gene: TRBJ2-7
V gene: TRBV5-1
CDR3 length: 15
CDR3 protein: CASSLEVQPQDEQYF